This T cell receptor beta chain was sequenced in a study of T cell responses to AZD1222 COVID-19 vaccine. Study information: Second-dose intervals near 4 or 12 weeks were combined.

Study-wide results and limits: Rises in breadth and depth of Spike-specific TCRs came after two AZD1222 doses. Among vaccine-associated CD4 TCRs, coverage spanned spike, with dominance at 160-218 and 743-854. The donors showed a predominance of white British ancestry and of females, with possible underestimation of clonal diversity.

Comments on this clone: Antigen: not known.

Here immunoSEQ multiplex PCR was the method, and the copy in TCRdb shows in-frame clones only, minus some. The sample carries more than 150,000 clones, around 93% recorded once. This clonotype was obtained from an adult in good health. The material was peripheral blood, obtained on day 0 of AZD1222 vaccination.

The CDR3 reads CASSVGPPNQETQYF. For the CDR3, the DNA is TGTGCCAGCAGTGTAGGCCCCCCTAATCAAGAGACCCAGTACTTC. The J gene is TRBJ2-5, the V gene TRBV2; no clear D. CDR1 and CDR2 (germline): SNHLY, FYNNEI. CDR3 length: 15 amino acids. Trimming removed 4 bases at V and 2 bases at J, with 14 bases between.